The clone carrying this T cell receptor (beta chain) was seen at least ten times. Its target is not known. The CDR3 spans 15 residues. Trimming stripped 6 bases from V and 5 bases from J, with 19 bases between. The germline V gene has CDR1 SGHNT and CDR2 YENEEA. This sample was taken from a study of breast tumors, draining lymph nodes, adjacent tissues. Study-wide findings and caveats: Tumor TCR diversity was below lymph nodes but above nontumor tissue. Tumor and nontumor repertoires were significantly more similar in luminal-like than in basal-like breast cancer. Data only fit, rather than demonstrated, lymph node origin of most tumor T cells. Most tumor T cells seemingly derive from lymph node, then expand in tumor.

Axillary draining lymph nodes of breast cancer patients supplied the node samples. Via MiXCR, TCRdb re-called the multiplex PCR reads, giving one row per CDR3 protein. This table holds about 230,000 distinct CDR3 sequences, less than 40% found once. This chain joins TRBV11-3 and TRBJ2-5; possibly TRBD1 for D (5 bases). The receptor was isolated from a female donor with breast cancer. Some clones in this sample may be carry-over from other donors' samples. Specimen: axillary lymph node tissue. The CDR3 DNA is TGTGCCAGCAGTCGTAGGATGGGGCAGGGTGAGACCCAGTACTTC. This translates into CASSRRMGQGETQYF.